The 15 T cell receptor beta chains in this list originate from one sample, sequenced in a study of early T cells in non-severe SARS-CoV-2 infection. TCRdb fed the 5' RACE reads into MiXCR, producing one record per CDR3 protein. The top ten hold 2% to 2.5% of the sample, which has over 75,000 distinct CDR3 sequences, approximately 13% seen once. Source material: whole blood. All receptors derive from an adult who was a healthcare worker with PCR-confirmed SARS-CoV-2 infection or an uninfected control (not recorded which).

This clonotype occurred a few times. The rearrangement links TRBV11-1 to TRBJ1-1; TRBD1 is a possible D gene (5 bases). V lost 3 bases to trimming and J lost 4 bases, with 15 bases between them. The V gene's germline CDR1 is SGHAT and CDR2 FQDESV (reference sequence). The CDR3 has 15 amino acids. The CDR3 DNA follows: TGTGCCAGCAGCTTGATATCCAGGGAGTCCACTGAAGCTTTCTTT. It is translated as CASSLISRESTEAFF.

This clonotype occurred many times. The chain employs TRBV11-2 and TRBJ2-1; D is possibly TRBD1 (6 bases). The germline V gene has CDR1 SGHAT and CDR2 FQNNGV. V was pared by 2 bases and J by 9 bases, with 11 bases between. The CDR3 is 13 amino acids. The CDR3 loop is CASSLTGTGEQFF. The CDR3, as DNA: TGTGCCAGCAGCTTAACAGGGACGGGTGAGCAGTTCTTC.

This clonotype was counted between two and nine times. The genes are TRBV18 and TRBJ2-7; TRBD1 aligns across 10 bases. V dropped 4 bases and J dropped 4; count of bases not matched to a gene: 7. This CDR3 is 15 amino acids long. Germline V gene lookup returns CDR1 KGHSH and CDR2 LQKENI. The CDR3, as DNA: TGTGCCAGCTCACACCAGGGGACAGGGGAGTACGAGCAGTACTTC. Its protein product is CASSHQGTGEYEQYF. Full variable domain (rest looked up from reference TRBV18 and TRBJ2-7): NAGVMQNPRHLVRRRGQEARLRCSPMKGHSHVYWYRQLPEEGLKFMVYLQKENIIDESGMPKERFSAEFPKEGPSILRIQQVVRGDSAAYFCASSHQGTGEYEQYFGPGTRLTVT.

There are many counts of this clonotype. This chain joins TRBV29-1 and TRBJ1-1, with 9 bases that match TRBD1. This CDR3 contains 13 residues. CDR1 and CDR2 from the germline V gene are SQVTM and ANQGSEA. V was clipped by 4 bases and J by 8 bases; unmatched bases: 8. DNA for the CDR3: TGCAGCGTTGGTAGGGACAGGGTGGGAGAAGCTTTCTTT. This translates into CSVGRDRVGEAFF.

The chain has TRBV6-1 and TRBJ1-4; tentatively, D is TRBD1 (6 bases). CDR3 length: 15 amino acids. Trimming pared 6 bases from V and 10 bases from J, leaving 21 bases between. Germline values: CDR1 MNHNS, CDR2 SASEGT. CDR3 sequence: CASSARDNHWVKLFF. The CDR3 bases are TGTGCCAGCAGCGCCAGGGACAACCACTGGGTAAAACTGTTTTTT.

This clonotype was counted at least ten times. The chain is built from TRBV2 and TRBJ2-1; TRBD2 matches at 11 bases. This CDR3 is built from 16 residues. With V trimmed by 3 bases and J by 0 bases, 1 base remained unmatched. CDR1 and CDR2 from the germline V gene are SNHLY and FYNNEI. CDR3 region: CASSETSGVSYNEQFF. CDR3 DNA sequence: TGTGCCAGCAGTGAGACTAGCGGGGTCTCCTACAATGAGCAGTTCTTC. Using reference TRBV2 and TRBJ2-1 for the parts outside the CDR3, the full variable domain is EPEVTQTPSHQVTQMGQEVILRCVPISNHLYFYWYRQILGQKVEFLVSFYNNEISEKSEIFDDQFSVERPDGSNFTLKIRSTKLEDSAMYFCASSETSGVSYNEQFFGPGTRLTVL.

In its sample, this clonotype was seen many times. The V and J genes are TRBV10-2 and TRBJ1-6, with 8 positions matching TRBD1. Trimming removed 5 bases from V and 7 bases from J; junction bases left unmatched: 4. Germline V gene sequence: CDR1 WSHSY, CDR2 SAAADI. The CDR3 spans 14 residues. As DNA, the CDR3 is TGCGCCAGCAGTAGGGACAGGACGAATTCACCCCTCCACTTT. This gives the protein CASSRDRTNSPLHF.

This clonotype was recorded at least ten times. The chain couples TRBV12-3 or TRBV12-4 to TRBJ2-3; unclear D gene. Trimming removed 3 bases from V and 4 bases from J, with 14 bases in between. The CDR3 runs 15 residues. The CDR3 DNA is TGTGCCAGCAGTTTGGACGGAATTAAATCAGATACGCAGTATTTT. This gives the protein CASSLDGIKSDTQYF.

This clonotype showed up many times. The chain employs TRBV7-2 and TRBJ1-2, with no clear D. Trimming left V 4 bases short and J 5 bases short, with 14 bases between. This CDR3 is 14 amino acids long. Germline CDR1 reads SGHTA; CDR2 reads FQGNSA. The CDR3, as DNA: TGTGCCAGCAGCTCTCCCCCGGGTTTTTATGGCTACACCTTC. This sequence encodes CASSSPPGFYGYTF.

In its sample, this clonotype was seen many times. The chain couples TRBV18 to TRBJ1-1; perhaps TRBD1 as D (6 bases). Germline values: CDR1 KGHSH, CDR2 LQKENI. The CDR3 consists of 14 residues. The V end was cut by 4 bases, the J end by 2 bases, with 11 bases between. The CDR3 DNA reads TGTGCCAGCTCACGGCAGGGGACCAACACTGAAGCTTTCTTT. Its translation is CASSRQGTNTEAFF.

This clonotype appeared a few times. The V and J genes are TRBV7-2 and TRBJ2-1, with D hard to call. CDR1 and CDR2 (germline): SGHTA, FQGNSA. There are 15 residues in the CDR3. The ends were cut back, 8 bases at V and 0 bases at J, with 14 bases in the middle. CDR3 in amino acids: CASGLVALSYNEQFF. In DNA form, the CDR3 reads TGTGCCAGCGGTTTGGTGGCCCTCTCCTACAATGAGCAGTTCTTC.

This clonotype turned up a few times. CDR3 sequence: CSVDLFWGERKTQYF. The CDR3 DNA reads TGCAGCGTTGACCTATTCTGGGGCGAAAGGAAGACCCAGTACTTC. V and J are TRBV29-1 and TRBJ2-5, with D possibly TRBD1 on 5 matching bases. V was clipped by 3 bases and J by 6 bases, with 20 bases between them. The CDR3 runs to 15 residues. Per the germline V gene, CDR1 is SQVTM and CDR2 is ANQGSEA.

The chain recombines TRBV5-1 with TRBJ1-2; TRBD1 agrees at 7 bases. Germline CDR1 reads SGHRS; CDR2 reads YFSETQ. The CDR3 extends over 14 amino acids. V was clipped by 2 bases and J by 6 bases; unmatched bases: 7. Here the CDR3 DNA reads TGCGCCAGCAGCTTCGGGGACAGCCCTGATGGCTACACCTTC. This translates into CASSFGDSPDGYTF. Full variable domain (missing parts from reference TRBV5-1 and TRBJ1-2): KAGVTQTPRYLIKTRGQQVTLSCSPISGHRSVSWYQQTPGQGLQFLFEYFSETQRNKGNFPGRFSGRQFSNSRSEMNVSTLELGDSALYLCASSFGDSPDGYTFGSGTRLTVV.

The chain combines TRBV6-6 with TRBJ2-1, with a tentative D call TRBD2 (6 bases). The germline V gene encodes CDR1 MNHNY and CDR2 SVGAGI (reference sequence). This CDR3 has 14 residues. The V and J ends lost 8 bases and 3 bases respectively, with 14 bases between them. In DNA, the CDR3 is TGTGCCAGCGCCTCCCGGGGGATCTACAATGAGCAGTTCTTC. Translated, it gives CASASRGIYNEQFF.

This clonotype was recorded many times. The chain recombines TRBV2 with TRBJ2-7; weak D call: TRBD2 (6 bases). V shed 8 bases and J shed 6 bases, with 20 bases lying between them. The germline V gene has CDR1 SNHLY and CDR2 FYNNEI. This CDR3 is 14 amino acids long. The CDR3 sequence is CASSSEGPASEQYF. Written as DNA, the CDR3 is TGTGCCAGCTCTTCGGAGGGGCCCGCTTCCGAGCAGTACTTC.